This T cell receptor (beta chain) was captured in a study of blood T cell repertoires in COVID-19. In the study overall: Researchers got acute and convalescent COVID-19 samples from the United States, Italy and Spain. Sources were T cells, B-cell-depleted T cells, or PBMCs; the material itself was cDNA or gDNA.

Original processing methods: Amplified reference gene primers provided the basis for estimating nucleated cell counts. Clones were read by immunoSEQ multiplex PCR, and TCRdb kept only the in-frame ones, dropping some. That table is the source of V, J and clone size, and D and trimming were worked out from the DNA. This table holds some 69,000 clones, 65% to 85% found once. The germline CDR1 and CDR2 sequences are ENHRY and SYGVKD. The CDR3 has 15 amino acids. The V segment lost 10 bases and the J segment 0 bases; nucleotides outside the gene matches: 7. Sequencing was performed on peripheral blood. The receptor was derived from a man older than 75 with active or convalescent COVID-19. V gene TRBV10-3 combines with J gene TRBJ1-1; 11 nucleotides line up with TRBD1. The CDR3, as DNA: TGTGCCACCAGGGGACAGGGGGTGATGAACACTGAAGCTTTCTTT. Protein product: CATRGQGVMNTEAFF.